The present entry profiles one T cell receptor beta chain with its context. Its antigen is as yet unknown. The data were obtained in a study of T cell responses to AZD1222 COVID-19 vaccine. The CDR3 runs to 14 residues. The germline gives CDR1 WNHNN, CDR2 SYGVQD (reference sequence). V lost 5 bases and J lost 2; bases outside the gene matches: 2. Libraries were prepared by immunoSEQ multiplex PCR; TCRdb keeps only in-frame clonotypes and omits some of them. The repertoire includes 150,000 or so clones, roughly 92% of them detected once, and less than 2.5% sits in the top ten. Study-wide points: Baseline antibody screening turned up just six seropositive AZD1222 recipients. Spike was spanned by vaccine-associated CD4 TCRs, with dominance at 160-218 and 743-854.

The chain uses TRBV10-1 and TRBJ1-1; TRBD1 matches 10 bases. The source of this sequence is an adult in good health. Sequences were derived from peripheral blood, sampled on day 0 of AZD1222 vaccination. The CDR3 DNA follows: TGCGCCAGCAGTCGGGACAGGGGTAACACTGAAGCTTTCTTT. Translating it yields CASSRDRGNTEAFF.